This TCR beta chain stems from a study of T cell responses to AZD1222 COVID-19 vaccine. Study background: Timing groups of about 4 and about 12 weeks for second doses were pooled. Study observations and caveats: The peak T cell response came first, and repertoires were sampled only after it.

Produced via immunoSEQ multiplex PCR; TCRdb's table is partial and in-frame only. The data contain some 90,000 clones, 70% to 90% of them singletons. This clone was counted only a few times. The antigen remains undetermined. Trimming at V came to 1 base and at J to 6 bases, leaving 5 bases not matched to a gene. The CDR3 consists of 15 residues. Germline CDR1 reads SGHTA; CDR2 reads FQGNSA. This specimen consisted of peripheral blood, obtained on day 0 of AZD1222 vaccination. This receptor was obtained from an adult in good health. The genes are TRBV7-2 and TRBJ2-2; TRBD1 aligns across 7 bases. In DNA form, the CDR3 reads TGTGCCAGCAGCTTAGACAGGGGAACTGCCGGGGAGCTGTTTTTT. This gives the protein CASSLDRGTAGELFF.